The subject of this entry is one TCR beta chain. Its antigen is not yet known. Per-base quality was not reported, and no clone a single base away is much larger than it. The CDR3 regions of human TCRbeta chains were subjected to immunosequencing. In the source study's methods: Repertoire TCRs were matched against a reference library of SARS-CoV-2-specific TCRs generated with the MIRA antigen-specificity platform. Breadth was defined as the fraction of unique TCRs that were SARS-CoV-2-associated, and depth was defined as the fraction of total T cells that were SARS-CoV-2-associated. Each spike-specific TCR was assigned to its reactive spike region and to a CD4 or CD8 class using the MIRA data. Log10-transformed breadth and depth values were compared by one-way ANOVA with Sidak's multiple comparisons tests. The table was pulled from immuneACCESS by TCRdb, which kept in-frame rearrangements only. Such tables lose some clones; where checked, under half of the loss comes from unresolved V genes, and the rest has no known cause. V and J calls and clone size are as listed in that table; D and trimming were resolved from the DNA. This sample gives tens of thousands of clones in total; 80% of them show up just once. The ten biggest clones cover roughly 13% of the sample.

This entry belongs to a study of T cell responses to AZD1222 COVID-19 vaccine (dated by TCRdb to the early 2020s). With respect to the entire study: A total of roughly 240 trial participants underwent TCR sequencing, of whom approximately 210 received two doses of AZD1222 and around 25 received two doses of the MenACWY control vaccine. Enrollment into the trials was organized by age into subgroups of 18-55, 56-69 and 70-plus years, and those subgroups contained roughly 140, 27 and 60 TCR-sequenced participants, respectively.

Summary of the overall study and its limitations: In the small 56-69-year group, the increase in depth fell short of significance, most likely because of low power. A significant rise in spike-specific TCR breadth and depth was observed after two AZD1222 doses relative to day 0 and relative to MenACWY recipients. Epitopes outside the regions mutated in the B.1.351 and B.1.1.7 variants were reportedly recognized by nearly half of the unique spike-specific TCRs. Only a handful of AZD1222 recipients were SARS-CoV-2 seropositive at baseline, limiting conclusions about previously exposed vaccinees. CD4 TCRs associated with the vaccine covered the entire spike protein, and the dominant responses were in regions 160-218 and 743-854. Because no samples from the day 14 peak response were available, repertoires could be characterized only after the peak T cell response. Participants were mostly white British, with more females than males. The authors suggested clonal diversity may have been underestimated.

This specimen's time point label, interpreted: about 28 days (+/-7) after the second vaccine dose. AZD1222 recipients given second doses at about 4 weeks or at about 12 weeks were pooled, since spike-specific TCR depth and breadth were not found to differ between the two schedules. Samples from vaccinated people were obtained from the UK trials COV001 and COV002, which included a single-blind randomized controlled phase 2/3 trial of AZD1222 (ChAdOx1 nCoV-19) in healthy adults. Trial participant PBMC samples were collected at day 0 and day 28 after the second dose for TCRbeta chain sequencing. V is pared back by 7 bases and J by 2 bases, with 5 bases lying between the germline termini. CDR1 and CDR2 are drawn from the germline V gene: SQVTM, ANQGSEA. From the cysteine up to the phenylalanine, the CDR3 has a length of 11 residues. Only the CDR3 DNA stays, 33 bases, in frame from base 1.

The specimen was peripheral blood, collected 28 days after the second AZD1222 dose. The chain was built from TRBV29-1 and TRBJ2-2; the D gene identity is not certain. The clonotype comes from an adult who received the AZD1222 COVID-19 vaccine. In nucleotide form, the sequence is TGCAGCGCTGGAAACACCGGGGAGCTGTTTTTT. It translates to CSAGNTGELFF.